This is a list of T cell receptor beta chains from one sample in a study of PD-1 blockade in classical Hodgkin lymphoma. The assay was immunoSEQ multiplex PCR, and TCRdb's table has in-frame clones only and misses some. In the table there are approximately 17,000 clones, approximately 68% of which are singletons. The source was peripheral blood mononuclear cells (PBMCs), collected before the second cycle of nivolumab. These receptors came from a human donor with classical Hodgkin lymphoma. The CDR3 runs from the conserved cysteine through the conserved F or W. A D gene is named only where the DNA matches it firmly. Clone size is given for some rows only: seen once, a few or many times, or a class if the clone is expanded.

cdr3_aa	cdr3_nt	cdr3_length	clone_size	d_call	j_call	v_call
CASSNALGSSYNEQFF	TGTGCCAGCAGTAACGCACTGGGAAGCTCCTACAATGAGCAGTTCTTC	16	NA	NA	TRBJ2-1	TRBV27
CASSSGTGDYEQYF	TGCGCCAGCAGCTCGGGGACAGGAGACTACGAGCAGTACTTC	14	NA	TRBD1	TRBJ2-7	TRBV5-1
CASSGTLYNEQFF	TGTGCCAGCAGTGGGACACTATACAATGAGCAGTTCTTC	13	NA	NA	TRBJ2-1	TRBV2
CASSLRASLGSSYEQYF	TGTGCCAGCAGCTTGCGGGCTTCACTGGGTAGCTCCTACGAGCAGTACTTC	17	NA	NA	TRBJ2-7	TRBV7-2
CASSLEGSGNTIYF	TGTGCCAGCAGCTTAGAGGGGAGCGGAAACACCATATATTTT	14	NA	NA	TRBJ1-3	TRBV7-6
CASSWQGAVSGYTF	TGTGCCAGCAGTTGGCAGGGGGCTGTGAGTGGCTACACCTTC	14	NA	TRBD1	TRBJ1-2	TRBV6-5
CASNQAGEGFEQFF	TGCGCCAGCAATCAAGCGGGAGAAGGGTTTGAGCAGTTCTTC	14	NA	TRBD2	TRBJ2-1	TRBV5-1
CASSIQTSGRTGELFF	TGTGCCAGTAGTATACAGACTAGCGGGAGAACCGGGGAGCTGTTTTTT	16	NA	TRBD2	TRBJ2-2	TRBV19
CASSLESGRVTDTQYF	TGTGCCAGCAGCCTCGAGAGCGGGAGGGTGACAGATACGCAGTATTTT	16	NA	TRBD2	TRBJ2-3	TRBV7-9
CASSASGGANSPLHF	TGTGCCAGCAGTGCCTCGGGGGGGGCTAATTCACCCCTCCACTTT	15	few	NA	TRBJ1-6	TRBV28
CASSRPGQGYAFF	TGCGCCAGCAGCCGACCGGGACAGGGGTACGCTTTCTTT	13	few	TRBD1	TRBJ1-1	TRBV4-1
CASSEGGQGNEKLFF	TGTGCCAGCAGTGAAGGGGGGCAGGGTAACGAAAAACTGTTTTTT	15	NA	NA	TRBJ1-4	TRBV2
CASSSLKTGTSPLHF	TGTGCCAGCAGTTCTCTCAAGACAGGGACTTCACCCCTCCACTTT	15	NA	TRBD1	TRBJ1-6	TRBV27
CASSWQLAEGETQYF	TGTGCCAGCAGCTGGCAGCTAGCGGAGGGGGAGACCCAGTACTTC	15	NA	TRBD2	TRBJ2-5	TRBV7-2
CASSYSQEPRLNTIYF	TGTGCCAGCAGTTACTCCCAGGAACCCCGCCTCAACACCATATATTTT	16	once	NA	TRBJ1-3	TRBV6-5
CASSPSRDRESYYGYTF	TGTGCCAGCAGCCCCAGCCGGGACAGGGAGTCTTACTATGGCTACACCTTC	17	once	NA	TRBJ1-2	TRBV21-1
CASSAGTNNYGYTF	TGTGCCAGCAGCGCCGGGACAAATAACTATGGCTACACCTTC	14	medium-sized	NA	TRBJ1-2	TRBV9
CASSFWPVPDTQYF	TGCGCCAGCAGCTTCTGGCCCGTTCCCGATACGCAGTATTTT	14	NA	NA	TRBJ2-3	TRBV5-1
CASSPGQGADSPLHF	TGTGCCAGCAGCCCCGGACAGGGGGCTGATTCACCCCTCCACTTT	15	NA	TRBD1	TRBJ1-6	TRBV5-5
CASSSPRGRTEAFF	TGTGCCAGCAGTTCCCCACGGGGCAGGACTGAAGCTTTCTTT	14	NA	NA	TRBJ1-1	TRBV28
CASSESQSLSNYGYTF	TGCGCCAGCAGTGAGTCTCAATCCTTATCTAACTATGGCTACACCTTC	16	NA	NA	TRBJ1-2	TRBV10-1
CASSPRTGGSETQYF	TGTGCCAGCAGTCCAAGGACAGGGGGCTCGGAGACCCAGTACTTC	15	once	TRBD1	TRBJ2-5	TRBV7-2
CASSLSMGQGVVPLHF	TGTGCCAGCAGCTTATCTATGGGACAGGGGGTTGTACCCCTCCACTTT	16	NA	TRBD1	TRBJ1-6	TRBV7-9
CASSLGHIEAFF	TGTGCCAGCAGCTTGGGACACATTGAAGCTTTCTTT	12	few	NA	TRBJ1-1	TRBV5-6
CASSETEQGLGNQPQHF	TGTGCCAGCAGTGAAACCGAACAGGGACTTGGCAATCAGCCCCAGCATTTT	17	NA	NA	TRBJ1-5	TRBV25-1
CASSAWDRGNGEQYF	TGTGCCAGCAGTGCATGGGACAGGGGGAATGGCGAGCAGTACTTC	15	NA	TRBD1	TRBJ2-7	TRBV25-1